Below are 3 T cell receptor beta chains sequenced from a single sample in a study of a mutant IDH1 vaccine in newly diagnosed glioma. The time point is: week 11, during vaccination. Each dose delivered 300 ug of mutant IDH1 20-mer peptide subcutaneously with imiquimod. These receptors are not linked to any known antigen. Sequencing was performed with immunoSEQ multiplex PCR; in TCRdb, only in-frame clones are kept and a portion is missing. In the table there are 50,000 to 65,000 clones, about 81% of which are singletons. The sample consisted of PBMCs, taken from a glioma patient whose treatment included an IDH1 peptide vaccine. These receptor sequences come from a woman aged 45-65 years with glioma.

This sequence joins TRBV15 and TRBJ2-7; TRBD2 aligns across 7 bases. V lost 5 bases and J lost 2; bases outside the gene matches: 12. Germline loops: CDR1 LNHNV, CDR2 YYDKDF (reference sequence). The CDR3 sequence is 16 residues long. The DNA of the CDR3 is TGTGCCACCAGCCCGAGGGGCCGGGAGGATACCTACGAGCAGTACTTC. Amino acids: CATSPRGREDTYEQYF.

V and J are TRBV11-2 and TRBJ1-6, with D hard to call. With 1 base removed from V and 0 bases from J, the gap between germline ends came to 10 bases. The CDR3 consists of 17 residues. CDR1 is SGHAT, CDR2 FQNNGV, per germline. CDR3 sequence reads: CASSLGVRSSYNSPLHF. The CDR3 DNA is TGTGCCAGCAGCTTAGGTGTCAGGAGCTCCTATAATTCACCCCTCCACTTT.

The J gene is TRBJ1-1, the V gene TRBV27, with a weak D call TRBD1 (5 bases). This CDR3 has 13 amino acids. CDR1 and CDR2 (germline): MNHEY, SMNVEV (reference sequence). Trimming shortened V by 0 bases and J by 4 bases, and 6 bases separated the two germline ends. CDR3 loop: CASSLSGATEAFF. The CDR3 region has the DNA TGTGCCAGCAGTTTATCAGGGGCCACTGAAGCTTTCTTT.